The next 30 T cell receptor beta chains were all read from a single sample in a study of T cell responses to AZD1222 COVID-19 vaccine (dated by TCRdb to the early 2020s). The library was built by means of the immunoSEQ multiplex PCR assay. TCRdb carries this immuneACCESS record with in-frame sequences only. Its versions omit some clonotypes, under half of them owing to an unresolved V gene in the studies checked, with the rest unexplained. For this sample there are about 130,000 clones; over 80% appear just once. About 5% of the sample lies in the top ten. This sample's time point label indicates: baseline before first vaccination. This sample comprised peripheral blood, obtained on day 0 of AZD1222 vaccination. All receptors come from an adult in good health.

The chain links TRBV11-3 to TRBJ1-1, with a possible D match to TRBD1 (6 bases). Trimming pared 7 bases from V and 4 bases from J, leaving 16 bases between. Germline V gene data show CDR1 as SGHNT and CDR2 as YENEEA. The CDR3 is made up of 14 amino acids. The CDR3 DNA reads TGTGCCAGCACCCAAGAAGGGGGGGTCACTGAAGCTTTCTTT. Translating it yields CASTQEGGVTEAFF.

This clone occurred once. The V call is TRBV24-1, the J call TRBJ2-1; D is uncertain. From germline, CDR1 is KGHDR and CDR2 SFDVKD. The germline V and J ends were trimmed by 3 bases and 2 bases, with 4 bases remaining between them. The CDR3 is made up of 13 amino acids. The CDR3 spells CATSDGPYNEQFF. In nucleotides, the CDR3 is TGTGCCACCAGTGATGGGCCCTACAATGAGCAGTTCTTC.

For this clone: This sample includes further DNA sequences coding for the same CDR3. The CDR3 nucleotides are TGTGCCAGCAGTGACTCTAATCAGCCCCAGCATTTT. Translating gives CASSDSNQPQHF. The chain couples TRBV2 to TRBJ1-5; no firm D call. The CDR3 runs to 12 residues. CDR1 and CDR2 (germline): SNHLY, FYNNEI. With 3 bases removed from V and 4 bases from J, the gap between germline ends came to 4 bases.

The gene calls are TRBV4-2 and TRBJ2-7, with 7 nucleotides matching TRBD1. The CDR3 is 15 residues long. From germline, CDR1 is LGHNA and CDR2 YNFKEQ. V shed 0 bases, J shed 8 bases, and the junction held 10 bases outside the gene matches. CDR3 sequence: CASSQEKTGRLQQYF. The CDR3 region has the DNA TGTGCCAGCAGCCAAGAGAAGACAGGGAGATTACAGCAGTACTTC.

The rearrangement joins TRBV12-5 to TRBJ2-3, with 8 bases that match TRBD2. CDR3 length equals 15 residues. J lost 5 bases, V lost 5 bases, and 9 bases had no gene match. From germline, CDR1 is LGHNT and CDR2 FRNRAP. The CDR3 DNA follows: TGTGCTAGTGGTCCCTCGGGGGGGATGGGAGATACGCAGTATTTT. Translation gives CASGPSGGMGDTQYF.

The chain links TRBV5-1 to TRBJ2-3; 10 bases match TRBD2. The CDR3 spans 15 residues. Germline CDR1 and CDR2: SGHRS and YFSETQ. Trimming took 1 base from V and 4 from J; bases not matched to a gene: 3. The CDR3 nucleotides read TGCGCCAGCAGCTTGTTTAGCGGGAGGTCAGATACGCAGTATTTT. Its translation is CASSLFSGRSDTQYF.

This clone was recorded only once. The chain employs TRBV10-2 and TRBJ2-7; possibly TRBD1 or TRBD2 for D (5 bases each). Trimming took 4 bases from V and 6 from J, leaving 16 bases between them. The CDR3 runs to 14 residues. The germline CDR1 and CDR2 sequences are WSHSY and SAAADI. This chain's CDR3 is CASSGDSRGSEQYF. CDR3 nucleotide sequence: TGCGCCAGCAGTGGAGACAGCCGGGGTAGCGAGCAGTACTTC.

The rearrangement joins TRBV5-4 to TRBJ2-1; either TRBD1 or TRBD2 may supply D (6 bases each). CDR1 is SGHNT, CDR2 YYREEE, per germline (reference sequence). The CDR3 sequence is 15 residues long. Trimming took off 4 bases at V and 0 bases at J, with 11 bases between the two ends. CDR3 protein: CASSPRGPSYNEQFF. CDR3 nucleotide sequence: TGTGCCAGCAGCCCCCGGGGGCCCTCCTACAATGAGCAGTTCTTC.

This sequence joins TRBV7-8 and TRBJ1-1; 7 bases fit TRBD1. The CDR3 has 15 residues. Trimming cost V 5 bases and J 2 bases; bases outside gene matches: 8. The germline gives CDR1 SGHVS, CDR2 FQNEAQ. The CDR3 loop is CASSLKTGINTEAFF. The CDR3 DNA sequence: TGTGCCAGCAGCCTAAAGACAGGGATAAACACTGAAGCTTTCTTT.

V gene TRBV12-3 or TRBV12-4 combines with J gene TRBJ2-3, with D uncertain. Trimming took 4 bases from V and 8 from J, leaving 7 bases between them. The CDR3 is made up of 11 amino acids. For the CDR3, the DNA is TGTGCCAGCAGTTACCTTGGTACGCAGTATTTT. This translates into CASSYLGTQYF.

The V call is TRBV6-6, the J call TRBJ2-5; D is unclear. The CDR3 contains 12 residues. Deletions cut 6 bases from V and 0 bases from J, with 5 bases between. The V gene's germline CDR1 is MNHNY and CDR2 SVGAGI (reference sequence). The DNA of the CDR3 is TGTGCCAGCAGGTTATACCAAGAGACCCAGTACTTC. Translating it yields CASRLYQETQYF.

The chain combines TRBV5-1 with TRBJ1-6; D gene ambiguous. CDR1 and CDR2 from the germline V gene are SGHRS and YFSETQ. This CDR3 region has 15 residues. V gave up 1 base and J gave up 7 bases, with 12 bases separating them. The CDR3 here is CASSLSTARNSPLHF. The CDR3 DNA follows: TGCGCCAGCAGCTTGTCCACAGCCAGGAATTCACCCCTCCACTTT.

This clone occurred once. The chain uses TRBV5-1 and TRBJ2-1; D is unclear. The CDR3 runs 14 residues. CDR1 is SGHRS and CDR2 is YFSETQ in the germline V gene. The ends were cut back, 0 bases at V and 0 bases at J, with 4 bases in the middle. The CDR3 DNA follows: TGCGCCAGCAGCTTGGAGGGCTCCTACAATGAGCAGTTCTTC. It codes for CASSLEGSYNEQFF.

This clone was counted once. The chain links TRBV6-5 to TRBJ1-1; no reliable D call. Trimming cost V 5 bases and J 1 base, with 11 bases left between them. The germline V gene encodes CDR1 MNHEY and CDR2 SVGAGI. The CDR3 sequence is 14 residues long. CDR3 amino acids: CASSPSGSNTEAFF. CDR3 bases: TGTGCCAGCAGTCCTTCAGGTTCGAACACTGAAGCTTTCTTT.

The CDR3 DNA is TGCAGCGTCCTCGGCTACACCTTC. This sequence encodes CSVLGYTF. The rearrangement joins TRBV29-1 to TRBJ1-2; D remains ambiguous. The CDR3 totals 8 residues. CDR1 is SQVTM and CDR2 is ANQGSEA in the germline V gene. Between the trimmed V and J ends, which lost 6 bases and 8 bases, there was a span of 4 bases.

This chain links TRBV3-1 (or the pseudogene TRBV3-2) with TRBJ1-1; D is ambiguous. CDR3 length: 13 amino acids. The V gene's germline CDR1 is LGHDT and CDR2 YNNKEL (reference sequence). V was trimmed by 2 bases and J by 2 bases, leaving 6 bases between them. Here the CDR3 reads CASSQRYNTEAFF. The CDR3 DNA reads TGTGCCAGCAGCCAAAGGTATAACACTGAAGCTTTCTTT.

The CDR3: CASSAGSASSYEQYF. The CDR3 nucleotides read TGTGCCAGCAGTGCCGGCTCTGCGAGCTCCTACGAGCAGTACTTC. The rearrangement links TRBV28 to TRBJ2-7; no definite D call. CDR1 is MDHEN and CDR2 is SYDVKM in the germline V gene. V lost 5 bases to trimming and J lost 0 bases, with 14 bases between them. CDR3 length: 15 amino acids.

The chain recombines TRBV3-1 (or the pseudogene TRBV3-2) with TRBJ1-2, with 7 bases aligning to TRBD1. The CDR3 covers 15 residues. After removal of 6 bases from V and 4 bases from J, the junction contained 11 bases not matched to a gene. Germline V gene data show CDR1 as LGHDT and CDR2 as YNNKEL (reference sequence). The CDR3, as DNA: TGTGCCAGCAGACTAACAGGGGTCGAAAGCTATGGCTACACCTTC. The encoded protein is CASRLTGVESYGYTF.

The rearrangement joins TRBV30 to TRBJ1-4; D not resolved. From germline, CDR1 is GTSNPN and CDR2 SVGIG (reference sequence). The ends were cut back, 1 base at V and 0 bases at J, with 9 bases in the middle. CDR3 length: 15 amino acids. The CDR3 nucleotides read TGTGCCTGGAGTGGTCAGCATACAACTAATGAAAAACTGTTTTTT. This codes for CAWSGQHTTNEKLFF.

This chain connects TRBV6-5 to TRBJ2-3, with a weak D call TRBD2 (6 bases). CDR1 and CDR2 from the germline V gene are MNHEY and SVGAGI. Trimming took 6 bases from V and 0 from J, leaving 13 bases between them. This CDR3 is built from 15 residues. CDR3 in amino acids: CASSLGGHSTDTQYF. The CDR3 nucleotides read TGTGCCAGCAGCCTCGGAGGGCACAGCACAGATACGCAGTATTTT.

CDR3: CASSLRDSPLHF. The CDR3 DNA reads as TGTGCCAGCAGCCTCCGTGATTCACCCCTCCACTTT. The V call is TRBV6-5, the J call TRBJ1-6; D gene unclear. The CDR3 extends over 12 amino acids. Germline CDR1 reads MNHEY; CDR2 reads SVGAGI. The V end was cut by 6 bases, the J end by 8 bases, with 8 bases between.

The chain carries TRBV24-1 and TRBJ2-1; TRBD2 might be the D (5 bases). CDR3 length equals 12 residues. Germline CDR1 reads KGHDR; CDR2 reads SFDVKD. V gave up 3 bases and J gave up 6 bases, with 5 bases separating them. The DNA for the CDR3 is TGTGCCACCAGTGATAGCGGCAATGAGCAGTTCTTC. Translation gives CATSDSGNEQFF.

Concerning this clone: The DNA is omitted, as the CDR3 cannot be located on it reliably, and the CDR3 follows TCRdb's listing. This sequence joins TRBV1 and TRBJ1-5. TRBV1 is flagged as a pseudogene. The CDR3 length is 18 residues, termini included. CDR3 amino acids: CTSSQEFQWGDGNQPQHF.

V is TRBV6-2 or TRBV6-3 and J is TRBJ2-7; 10 nucleotides match TRBD1. Germline V gene data show CDR1 as MNHEY and CDR2 as SVGEGT. The J segment lost 2 bases and the V segment lost 2 bases, leaving 6 bases of the junction unmatched. The length of the CDR3 is 16 residues. DNA for the CDR3: TGTGCCAGCAGTTACCCGGGACAGGGGAGAACCTACGAGCAGTACTTC. Protein product: CASSYPGQGRTYEQYF.

The V and J genes are TRBV19 and TRBJ2-7, with D possibly TRBD1 on 6 matching bases. Germline-derived CDR1 and CDR2 are LNHDA and SQIVND (reference sequence). Trimming took 4 bases from V and 2 from J, leaving 12 bases between them. There are 14 residues in the CDR3. The CDR3 loop is CASSTAGDPYEQYF. CDR3 sequence (DNA): TGTGCCAGTAGTACGGCAGGGGACCCCTACGAGCAGTACTTC. Based on the CDR3 plus reference TRBV19 and TRBJ2-7, the full variable domain is DGGITQSPKYLFRKEGQNVTLSCEQNLNHDAMYWYRQDPGQGLRLIYYSQIVNDFQKGDIAEGYSVSREKKESFPLTVTSAQKNPTAFYLCASSTAGDPYEQYFGPGTRLTVT.

The gene calls are TRBV18 and TRBJ2-2; 7 positions agree with TRBD1. Germline V CDR1 and CDR2: KGHSH, LQKENI. With V trimmed by 3 bases and J by 2 bases, 9 bases remained unmatched. The CDR3 sequence is 17 residues long. The CDR3 region is CASSPKPGQPNTGELFF. The DNA for the CDR3 is TGTGCCAGCTCACCGAAACCGGGACAGCCCAACACCGGGGAGCTGTTTTTT.

This chain uses TRBV27 with TRBJ1-5; 8 nucleotides agree with TRBD1. The CDR3 runs to 17 residues. CDR1 and CDR2 (germline): MNHEY, SMNVEV (reference sequence). The V segment lost 5 bases and the J segment 0 bases; nucleotides outside the gene matches: 9. The CDR3 reads CASSGRTGKHSNQPQHF. Written as DNA, the CDR3 is TGTGCCAGCAGTGGAAGGACAGGGAAACATAGCAATCAGCCCCAGCATTTT.

The chain couples TRBV30 to TRBJ2-1; D may correspond to TRBD1 or TRBD2 (5 bases each). The CDR3 runs 14 residues. CDR1 is GTSNPN, CDR2 SVGIG, per germline (reference sequence). Trimming pared 2 bases from V and 6 bases from J, leaving 14 bases between. The CDR3 DNA follows: TGTGCCTGGAGTAGGGACCTTGAGGCCAATGAGCAGTTCTTC. Translated, it gives CAWSRDLEANEQFF.

In nucleotides, the CDR3 is TGTGCCAGCAGCTTGGGACAGGGGGCTAATCTGGGAGATACGCAGTATTTT. Its translation is CASSLGQGANLGDTQYF. The chain employs TRBV13 and TRBJ2-3; TRBD1 agrees at 12 bases. V was pared by 3 bases and J by 5 bases, with 9 bases of the junction left unmatched. The CDR3 loop spans 17 amino acids. CDR1 and CDR2 from the germline V gene are PRHDT and FYEKMQ (reference sequence).

CDR3 sequence (DNA): TGTGCCAGCAGCTTAGTGGGCAGGGATGAAAAACTGTTTTTT. It encodes CASSLVGRDEKLFF. The chain couples TRBV7-2 to TRBJ1-4, with D perhaps matching TRBD1 (5 bases). Trimming removed 1 base from V and 6 bases from J, with 9 bases in between. The CDR3 totals 14 residues. CDR1 is SGHTA, CDR2 FQGNSA, per germline.